This record concerns one T cell receptor (beta chain) sequence. Its antigen is still unknown. The PCR ran on 60 Vbeta and 13 Jbeta primers. Data came from immunoSEQ multiplex PCR; TCRdb stores just in-frame clones and leaves some out. The sample holds over 90,000 clones; about 72% are singletons and the top ten take over 15%. The sample originates from a study of cytomegalovirus exposure and HLA in healthy donors. Study in general: Researchers found that roughly 81% of some 400 genotyped donors fell within the Caucasian-associated ancestry cluster. Study-level findings and limits: While the bulk of TCR sequences proved rare, some public TCRs turned up in many donors. It was confirmed in vitro that a few of the CMV-associated chains were specific for CMV antigens.

The trim removed 5 bases at V and 1 base at J, leaving 0 bases unmatched. CDR3 length equals 13 residues. CDR1 is MNHEY and CDR2 is SVGAGI in the germline V gene. The TCR comes from a woman between 55 and 75 years old in good health and CMV-seropositive. Sequencing was carried out using PBMCs. The V gene is TRBV6-5, the J gene TRBJ2-3; 7 bases map to TRBD2. CDR3 coding DNA: TGTGCCAGCAGTGGACTAGGCACAGATACGCAGTATTTT. Translating gives CASSGLGTDTQYF.